Listed below are T cell receptor beta chains from one sample, sequenced in a study of beta chain features in type 1 diabetes. TCRdb's copy holds only in-frame clones and misses some; the assay was immunoSEQ multiplex PCR. This table holds about 650,000 clones, 9.5% to 15% found once. The sample taken for sequencing was naive CD4+ T cells from blood. Receptors were obtained from a man under 40 with type 1 diabetes. CDR3s leave out the opening cysteine and the closing phenylalanine or tryptophan. Each record gives: CDR3 length, J gene, clone size, V gene, CDR3 protein. Size tells how often a clone was seen (once, few, many) or the class of an expanded clone, and some rows leave it out.

>14|TRBJ2-7|.|TRBV14
ASSQPQGRGTYEQY
>12|TRBJ1-5|.|TRBV30
AWSFTGGNQPQH
>11|TRBJ2-3|.|TRBV5-1
ASTSQGPDTQY
>13|TRBJ2-1|few|TRBV13
ASSSLTGARDEQF
>11|TRBJ2-5|.|TRBV10-3
AITAGVLETQY
>11|TRBJ1-2|.|TRBV7-2
ASSFRDLRGYT
>11|TRBJ2-1|.|TRBV29-1
SVESDTYNEQF
>16|TRBJ1-2|.|TRBV14
ASSQGSMGQTWGYGYT
>9|TRBJ1-3|few|TRBV10-3
ATSTGNTIY
>13|TRBJ2-3|.|TRBV28
ASSPSGGQQNTQY
>12|TRBJ2-7|few|TRBV11-3
ASSPGRGTYEQY
>10|TRBJ1-2|.|TRBV2
ALAGARYGYT
>12|TRBJ2-5|.|TRBV29-1
SLKTSGGQETQY
>11|TRBJ1-2|.|TRBV5-1
ASSRDSNYGYT
>11|TRBJ1-1|.|TRBV2
ASSLSMNTEAF
>12|TRBJ1-5|.|TRBV15
ATSRGQGAGPQH
>11|TRBJ1-5|.|TRBV2
ASVPTGNQPQH
>13|TRBJ2-1|few|TRBV28
ASRTSGGPNNEQF
>15|TRBJ2-5|.|TRBV9
ASSVDPLGASGETQY
>11|TRBJ1-5|few|TRBV6-5
ASKVDGAQPQH
>12|TRBJ1-2|.|TRBV2
ASSERSAGYGYT
>11|TRBJ1-3|few|TRBV29-1
SVETQVGNTIY
>17|TRBJ2-4|few|TRBV27
ASSKFETSGRQAKNIQY
>16|TRBJ2-1|few|TRBV7-8
ASSPRTGASITTNEQF
>14|TRBJ2-4|.|TRBV5-6
ASSPLRVKAKNIQY
>13|TRBJ2-1|.|TRBV7-9
ASSLPPGGKNEQF
>11|TRBJ2-7|.|TRBV28
ASRLGGTVEQY
>12|TRBJ2-5|.|TRBV7-9
ASIPRGNGETQY
>13|TRBJ2-5|.|TRBV5-1
ASSNTVAAQETQY
>14|TRBJ1-4|.|TRBV7-9
ASSLGNTDRIEKLF
>14|TRBJ2-3|few|TRBV7-2
ASSLRHQRGGDTQY
>14|TRBJ2-6|few|TRBV18
ASSSQGVPGANVLT
>14|TRBJ1-3|.|TRBV11-2
ASSLYRGMSGNTIY
>14|TRBJ2-1|.|TRBV5-1
ASSTQGAGSYNEQF
>13|TRBJ2-7|.|TRBV7-2
ASSGGDRSSYEQY
>14|TRBJ2-1|few|TRBV9
ASSVGVAGVYNEQF
>12|TRBJ1-1|.|TRBV18
ASSPSVTSTEAF
>13|TRBJ2-7|.|TRBV6-1
ASSEASPTTYEQY